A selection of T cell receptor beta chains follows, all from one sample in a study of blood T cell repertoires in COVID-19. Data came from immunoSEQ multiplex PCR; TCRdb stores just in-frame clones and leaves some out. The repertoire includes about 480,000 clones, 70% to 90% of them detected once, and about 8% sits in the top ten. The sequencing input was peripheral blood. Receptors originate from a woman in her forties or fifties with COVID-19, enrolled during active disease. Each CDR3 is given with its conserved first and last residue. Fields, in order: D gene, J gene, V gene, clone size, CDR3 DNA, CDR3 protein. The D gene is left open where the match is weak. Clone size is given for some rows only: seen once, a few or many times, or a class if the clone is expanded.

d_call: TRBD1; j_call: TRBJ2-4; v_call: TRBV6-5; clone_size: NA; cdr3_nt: TGTGCCAGCACCAAAACAGGGGGCCGGAAAAACATTCAGTACTTC; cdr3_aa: CASTKTGGRKNIQYF
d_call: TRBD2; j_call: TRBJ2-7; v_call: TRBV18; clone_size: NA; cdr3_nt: TGTGCCAGCTCACCAGGACTAGCAGGCTCCTACGAGCAGTACTTC; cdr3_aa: CASSPGLAGSYEQYF
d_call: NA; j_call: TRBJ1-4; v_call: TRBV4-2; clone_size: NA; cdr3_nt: TGTGCCAGCAGCCAAGGTGCGAGTAGGGGAACTAATGAAAAACTGTTTTTT; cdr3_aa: CASSQGASRGTNEKLFF
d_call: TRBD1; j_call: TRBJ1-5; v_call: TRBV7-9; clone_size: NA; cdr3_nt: TGTGCCAGCAGCTTATGGACAGGTAGCGATAATCAGCCCCAGCATTTT; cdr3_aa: CASSLWTGSDNQPQHF
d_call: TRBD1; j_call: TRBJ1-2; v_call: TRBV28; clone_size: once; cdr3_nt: TGTGCCAGCAGTTCACTTGACCTCGGACAGGGGAGAGATGGCTACACCTTC; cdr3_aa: CASSSLDLGQGRDGYTF
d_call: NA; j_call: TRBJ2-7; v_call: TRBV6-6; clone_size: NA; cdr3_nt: TGTGCCAGCTCACCGGCACTATCCTACGAGCAGTACTTC; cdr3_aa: CASSPALSYEQYF
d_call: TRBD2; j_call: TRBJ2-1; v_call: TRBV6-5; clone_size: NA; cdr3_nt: TGTGCCAGCACGCCGGGACTAGCGATACATGAGCAGTTCTTC; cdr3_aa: CASTPGLAIHEQFF
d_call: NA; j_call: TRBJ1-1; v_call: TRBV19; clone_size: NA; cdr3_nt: TGTGCCAGTAGTGTCATGAACACTGAAGCTTTCTTT; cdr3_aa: CASSVMNTEAFF
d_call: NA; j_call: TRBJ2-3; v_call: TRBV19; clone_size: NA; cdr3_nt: TGTGCCAGTAGTCGACAGCTCTCTATGATGGATACGCAGTATTTT; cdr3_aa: CASSRQLSMMDTQYF
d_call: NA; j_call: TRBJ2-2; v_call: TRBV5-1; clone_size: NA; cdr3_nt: TGCGCCAGCAGCTTGGCCCGACAGACGAACACCGGGGAGCTGTTTTTT; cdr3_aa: CASSLARQTNTGELFF
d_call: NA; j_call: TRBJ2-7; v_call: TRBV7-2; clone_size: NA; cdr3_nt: TGTGCCAGCAGCTTACTCCCGGAGATCTCCTACGAGCAGTACTTC; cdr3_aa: CASSLLPEISYEQYF
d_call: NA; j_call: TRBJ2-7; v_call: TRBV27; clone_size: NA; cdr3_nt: TGTGCCAGCACCAAACGAGGGTCCGACGAGCAGTACTTC; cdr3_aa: CASTKRGSDEQYF
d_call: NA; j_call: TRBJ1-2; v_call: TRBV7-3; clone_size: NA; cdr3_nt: TGTGCCAGCAGCTTAAATGGAGGGGAGGGTTATGGCTACACCTTC; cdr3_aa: CASSLNGGEGYGYTF
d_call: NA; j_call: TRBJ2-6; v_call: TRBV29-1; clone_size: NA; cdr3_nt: TGCAGCGTTGAAGATCGCAGGGCAGGGGCCAACGTCCTGACTTTC; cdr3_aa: CSVEDRRAGANVLTF
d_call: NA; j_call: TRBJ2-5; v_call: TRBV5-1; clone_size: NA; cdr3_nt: TGCGCCAGCAGCTTGGAGGCCACGGGGGAGACCCAGTACTTC; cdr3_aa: CASSLEATGETQYF
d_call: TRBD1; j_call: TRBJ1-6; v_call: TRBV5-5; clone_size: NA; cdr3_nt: TGTGCCAGCAGCTTCCGTGGGGGGACAGCCGATTCACCCCTCCACTTT; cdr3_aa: CASSFRGGTADSPLHF
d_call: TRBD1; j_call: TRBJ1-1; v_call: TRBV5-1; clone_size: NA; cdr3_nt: TGCGCCAGCAGCAATTCCAACAGGGGGGGAACTGAAGCTTTCTTT; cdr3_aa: CASSNSNRGGTEAFF
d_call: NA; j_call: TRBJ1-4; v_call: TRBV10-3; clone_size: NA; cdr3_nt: TGTGCCATCAGTGAGGGACAGCTAAATGAAAAACTGTTTTTT; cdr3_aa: CAISEGQLNEKLFF
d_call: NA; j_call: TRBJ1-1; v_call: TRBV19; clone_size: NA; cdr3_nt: TGTGCCAGTAGTATAGAGCAGGGGCGGACTGAAGCTTTCTTT; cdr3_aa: CASSIEQGRTEAFF
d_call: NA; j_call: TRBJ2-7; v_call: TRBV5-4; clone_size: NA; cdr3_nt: TGTGCCAGCAGCCCGCCTGGGAGGTCCTCCTACGAGCAGTACTTC; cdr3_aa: CASSPPGRSSYEQYF
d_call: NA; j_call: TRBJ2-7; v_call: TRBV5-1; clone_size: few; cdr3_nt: TGCGCCAGCAGCTTGGGTTCAGGGGAATTGCAGTACTTC; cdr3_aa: CASSLGSGELQYF
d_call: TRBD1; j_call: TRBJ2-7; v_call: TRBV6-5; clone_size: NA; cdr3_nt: TGTGCCAGCAGGATCCGGGGGACAGGGCTCTACGAGCAGTACTTC; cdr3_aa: CASRIRGTGLYEQYF
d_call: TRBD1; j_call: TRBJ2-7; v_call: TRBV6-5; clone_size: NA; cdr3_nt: TGTGCCAGCAGACTCGGACAGGGGGAAACCTACGAGCAGTACTTC; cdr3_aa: CASRLGQGETYEQYF
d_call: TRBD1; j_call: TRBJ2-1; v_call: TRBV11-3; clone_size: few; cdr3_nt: TGTGCCAGCAGTTTTGAGACAGGGGATGAGCAGTTCTTC; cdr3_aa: CASSFETGDEQFF
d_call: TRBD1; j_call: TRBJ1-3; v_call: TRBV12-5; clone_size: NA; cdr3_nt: TGTGCTAGCGCTTCTTTCACAGGGGGCGAAGAAAACACCATATATTTT; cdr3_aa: CASASFTGGEENTIYF
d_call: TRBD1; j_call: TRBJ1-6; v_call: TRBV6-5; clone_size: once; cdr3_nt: TGTGCCAGCAAAACCCGGGACAGTTATAATTCACCCCTCCACTTT; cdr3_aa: CASKTRDSYNSPLHF
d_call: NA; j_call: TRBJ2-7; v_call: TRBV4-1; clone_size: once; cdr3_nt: TGCGCCAGCAGCCAAGGCCATATGGACGGGAAGAAATACGAGCAGTACTTC; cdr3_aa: CASSQGHMDGKKYEQYF
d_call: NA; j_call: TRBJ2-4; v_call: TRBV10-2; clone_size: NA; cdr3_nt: TGCGCCAGCAGTGAGTCCTACCGACAGAATATTCAGTACTTC; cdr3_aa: CASSESYRQNIQYF
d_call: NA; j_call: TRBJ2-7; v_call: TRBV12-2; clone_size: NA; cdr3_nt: TGTGCAAGTCGCTTAGCGCGGTACGAGCAGTACTTC; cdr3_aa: CASRLARYEQYF
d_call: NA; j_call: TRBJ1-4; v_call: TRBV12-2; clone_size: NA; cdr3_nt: TGTGCAAGTCGCTTAGTAGTCAGAGGTACACCCAAGGAGGGTGAAAAACTGTTTTTT; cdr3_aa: CASRLVVRGTPKEGEKLFF
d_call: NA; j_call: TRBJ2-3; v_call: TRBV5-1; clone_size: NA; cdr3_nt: TGCGCCAGCAGCCCAAGACTTCCTCCTAGCACAGATACGCAGTATTTT; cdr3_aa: CASSPRLPPSTDTQYF
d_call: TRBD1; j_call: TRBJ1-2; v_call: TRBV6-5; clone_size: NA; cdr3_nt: TGTGCCAGCAGATCCCTACGGGACAGGGGCTATGGCTACACCTTC; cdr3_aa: CASRSLRDRGYGYTF
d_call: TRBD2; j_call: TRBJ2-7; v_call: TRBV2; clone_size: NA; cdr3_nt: TGTGCCAGCAGTGTTGGTGGCGGGGGTTACGAGCAGTACTTC; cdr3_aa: CASSVGGGGYEQYF
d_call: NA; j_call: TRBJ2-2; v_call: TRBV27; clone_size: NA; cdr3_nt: TGTGCCAGCAGTCCGCAGGGGTGGGGCGGGGAGCTGTTTTTT; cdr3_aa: CASSPQGWGGELFF
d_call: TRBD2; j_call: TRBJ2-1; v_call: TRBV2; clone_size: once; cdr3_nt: TGTGCCAGATCACATACCGGGACTAGCGGGGCCACTGGGGCCTACAATGAGCAGTTCTTC; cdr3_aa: CARSHTGTSGATGAYNEQFF
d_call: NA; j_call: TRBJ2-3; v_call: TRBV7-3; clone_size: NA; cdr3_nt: TGTGCCAGCAGGTTGGGGCTACCATCTAGCACAGATACGCAGTATTTT; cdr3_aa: CASRLGLPSSTDTQYF
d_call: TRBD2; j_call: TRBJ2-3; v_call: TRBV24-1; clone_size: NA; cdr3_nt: TGTGCCACCTCGGGACTAGCGGGGAGAGGTGGCCCCGCAGATACGCAGTATTTT; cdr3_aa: CATSGLAGRGGPADTQYF
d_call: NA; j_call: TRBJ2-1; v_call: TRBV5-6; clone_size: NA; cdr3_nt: TGTGTCGCGGGTGCGCTGGGCGGTTACAATGAGCAGTTCTTC; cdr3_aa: CVAGALGGYNEQFF
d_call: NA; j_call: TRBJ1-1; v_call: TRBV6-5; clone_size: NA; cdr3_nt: TGTGCCAGCACCCCTCGGGATAGCACTGAAGCTTTCTTT; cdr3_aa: CASTPRDSTEAFF
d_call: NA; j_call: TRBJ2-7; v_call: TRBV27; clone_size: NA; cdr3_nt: TGTGCCAGCAGTTTTATAGGGGGCGAGCAGTACTTC; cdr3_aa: CASSFIGGEQYF
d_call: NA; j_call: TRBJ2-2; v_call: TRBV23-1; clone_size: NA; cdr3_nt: TGCGCCAGCAGTCACCCGCGGGGGCCCAACACCGGGGAGCTGTTTTTT; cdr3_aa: CASSHPRGPNTGELFF